Sequencing of this TCR beta chain was carried out in a study of shared clonotypes between healthy human individuals. CDR3 size: 13 residues. The germline V gene has CDR1 MDHEN and CDR2 SYDVKM. Trimming took 1 base from V and 1 from J, leaving 4 bases between them. Measured with immunoSEQ multiplex PCR; TCRdb has only the in-frame clones, and not every one. The sample carries around 500,000 clones, about 72% recorded once. Sequenced: PBMCs. This chain links TRBV28 with TRBJ1-1; D is unclear. The clonotype originates from a woman in her thirties or forties in good health. Some clones in this sample may be carry-over from other donors' samples. CDR3 bases: TGTGCCAGCAGTTTATTAAAGAACACTGAAGCTTTCTTT. Residues: CASSLLKNTEAFF.